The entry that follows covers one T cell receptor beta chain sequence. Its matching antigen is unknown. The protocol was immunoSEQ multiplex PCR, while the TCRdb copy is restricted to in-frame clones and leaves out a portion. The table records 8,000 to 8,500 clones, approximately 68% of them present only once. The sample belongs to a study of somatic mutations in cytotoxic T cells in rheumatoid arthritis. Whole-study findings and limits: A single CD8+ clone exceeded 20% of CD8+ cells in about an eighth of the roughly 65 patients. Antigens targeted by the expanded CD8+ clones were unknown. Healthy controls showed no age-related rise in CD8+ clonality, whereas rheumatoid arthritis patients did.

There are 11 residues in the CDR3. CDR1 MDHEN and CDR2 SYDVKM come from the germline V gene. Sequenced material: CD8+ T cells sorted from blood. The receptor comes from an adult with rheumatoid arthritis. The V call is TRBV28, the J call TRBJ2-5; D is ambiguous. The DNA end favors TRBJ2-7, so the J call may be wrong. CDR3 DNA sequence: TGTGCCAGCAGTTCCCTCTACGAGCAGTACTTC. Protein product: CASSSLYEQYF.